One sample yielded the 5 T cell receptor beta chains listed below, sequenced in a study of blood T cell repertoires in COVID-19. The assay was immunoSEQ multiplex PCR, and TCRdb's table has in-frame clones only and misses some. The profile shows around 60,000 clones, 84% of them singletons. Sequenced sample: peripheral blood. These receptors originate from a woman aged 60-70 years with acute or convalescent COVID-19.

The gene calls are TRBV3-1 (or the pseudogene TRBV3-2) and TRBJ1-2, with 8 nucleotides matching TRBD1. This CDR3 comprises 17 residues. V lost 3 bases, J lost 0 bases, and 9 bases stayed unmatched. Germline V gene data show CDR1 as LGHDT and CDR2 as YNNKEL (reference sequence). The CDR3 sequence: CASSQRRRGQANYGYTF. As DNA, the CDR3 is TGTGCCAGCAGCCAGAGGAGAAGGGGACAGGCTAACTATGGCTACACCTTC.

The CDR3 DNA reads as TGCGCCAGCAGCGGCGGGGGGACCTACAATGAGCAGTTCTTC. This gives the protein CASSGGGTYNEQFF. This chain uses TRBV5-1 with TRBJ2-1, with 8 bases fitting TRBD2. This CDR3 has 14 amino acids. In germline, CDR1 is SGHRS, CDR2 YFSETQ. The V segment lost 4 bases and the J segment 2 bases; nucleotides outside the gene matches: 2.

V and J are TRBV24-1 and TRBJ2-3; 10 nucleotides line up with TRBD1. The CDR3 consists of 16 residues. The V and J ends lost 3 bases and 3 bases, in that order; junction bases with no gene match: 5. Germline loops: CDR1 KGHDR, CDR2 SFDVKD. The CDR3 DNA sequence: TGTGCCACCAGTGATCCCGGACAGGGGGGGACAGATACGCAGTATTTT. It translates to CATSDPGQGGTDTQYF.

The chain combines TRBV2 with TRBJ2-1; 8 bases map to TRBD2. In germline, CDR1 is SNHLY, CDR2 FYNNEI. Germline trimming cut 7 bases from V and 6 bases from J; bases unmatched to any gene: 8. The CDR3 sequence is 14 residues long. In nucleotides, the CDR3 is TGTGCCAGCAACCAGGGACTAGTTAGCAATGAGCAGTTCTTC. This encodes CASNQGLVSNEQFF.

The chain links TRBV15 to TRBJ1-5; weak D call: TRBD1 (5 bases). This CDR3 spans 14 amino acids. The V end was cut by 4 bases, the J end by 2 bases, with 9 bases between. The germline V gene encodes CDR1 LNHNV and CDR2 YYDKDF (reference sequence). CDR3 loop: CATSNQGGNQPQHF. CDR3 DNA: TGTGCCACCAGCAACCAAGGGGGCAATCAGCCCCAGCATTTT.